The rows below give T cell receptor beta chains drawn from one sample of a study of blood T cells in healthy people across ages. In TCRdb, the 5' RACE reads were re-called with MiXCR into one record per CDR3 protein. The sample yields roughly 1.9 million distinct CDR3 sequences, more than 35% seen once. The specimen was blood. The receptors shown here come from a human donor in good health. CDR3s include the opening cysteine and the closing phenylalanine or tryptophan.

v_call	j_call	cdr3_aa
TRBV5-6	.	CASSQEGRDFYEQYF
TRBV10-3	TRBJ2-2	CAISGWQADNTGELFF
TRBV6-2/TRBV6-3	TRBJ1-1	CASRKTGSTEAFF
TRBV25-1	TRBJ2-5	CASTDSEYQETQYF
TRBV10-3	TRBJ1-1	CAISEVRGHEAFF
TRBV5-5	TRBJ2-1	CASSGGPMGSGNEQFF
TRBV12-3/TRBV12-4	TRBJ2-7	CASSNRDRGHEQYF
TRBV7-9	TRBJ2-5	CASSLDPGSQETQYF
TRBV29-1	TRBJ2-5	CSVSPEGETQYF
TRBV6-1	TRBJ2-3	CASSRGGDTDTQYF
TRBV7-8	TRBJ2-6	CASSLVQPGANVLTF
TRBV3-1	.	CASSQGAVWYEQYF
TRBV9	TRBJ2-7	CASSVDIGTSYEQYF
TRBV5-1	TRBJ2-3	CASSPLGGQSTDTQYF
TRBV12-1	TRBJ1-4	CASSFEPGKDYEKLFF
TRBV13	TRBJ2-4	CASSLRVDGSNSFIQYF
TRBV7-2	TRBJ2-4	CASSPYTDASKNIQYF
TRBV7-8	TRBJ2-5	CASSSERGGIEETQYF
TRBV7-8	TRBJ1-2	CASSLRTAKYSLYYGYTF
TRBV5-1	TRBJ2-3	CASSLNVGRTTDTQYF
TRBV28	TRBJ1-2	CASSLGSSGLYGYTF
TRBV20-1	TRBJ2-5	CSANQETQYF
TRBV4-3	TRBJ1-2	CASSQSGWTYGYTF
TRBV7-2	TRBJ1-5	CASSTGRGSNQPQHF
TRBV2	TRBJ2-3	CASAPGAGRTDTQYF
TRBV6-5	TRBJ2-3	CASSTGQHTDTQYF
TRBV6-2/TRBV6-3	TRBJ2-7	CASRSDQGRDFYEQYF
TRBV21-1	TRBJ2-7	CASSKISGTGLLYEQYF
TRBV6-5	TRBJ1-1	CASRLNMNTEAFF
TRBV6-1	TRBJ2-3	CASSDPPGLRGTDTQYF
TRBV12-3/TRBV12-4	TRBJ2-3	CAGSLGLTDTQYF
TRBV6-5	TRBJ2-1	CASSYSPAGAYNEQFF
TRBV7-2	TRBJ1-2	CASSLSRGTSGVTGYTF
TRBV5-1	TRBJ1-2	CASSLVGGPTDGYTF
TRBV7-2	TRBJ2-7	CASSLARRVTVYEQYF
TRBV2	TRBJ1-2	CASSEGVRGGNGYTF
TRBV5-6	TRBJ1-2	CAGSFQGGYTF
TRBV7-9	TRBJ2-5	CASSRRGDSKETQYF
TRBV20-1	TRBJ1-1	CSASSKLTNTEAFF
TRBV9	TRBJ1-2	CASSVDPGTPSYGYTF
TRBV10-3	TRBJ2-3	CAIREITGSGLTDTQYF
TRBV6-2/TRBV6-3	TRBJ2-1	CASSYVYEQFF
TRBV7-9	TRBJ2-1	CASSPWDRGSYNEQFF
TRBV7-3	TRBJ1-2	CASSLDGVDGYTF
TRBV7-3	TRBJ2-3	CASSLGVNEGDTQYF
TRBV7-2	TRBJ1-2	CASSLEAGRSLYGYTF
TRBV6-5	TRBJ1-1	CASSRGGVSTNTEAFF